Following are 17 T cell receptor beta chains from one sample sequenced in a study of CD8 T cells in Susac syndrome. RNA totalling roughly 0.45 to 1 ug underwent reverse transcription with random hexamers. TCRdb recomputed calls from the immunoSEQ multiplex PCR reads with MiXCR, one row per CDR3 protein. The table lists 300,000 to 350,000 distinct CDR3 sequences, roughly 94% of them singletons, with approximately 0.065% in the top ten. The sample was CD4+ T cells from PBMCs. These TCRs come from a human donor with multiple sclerosis.

The chain is built from TRBV20-1 and TRBJ2-7; 7 bases are shared with TRBD2. The germline V gene has CDR1 DFQATT and CDR2 SNEGSKA (reference sequence). V was pared by 2 bases and J by 2 bases, with 3 bases of the junction left unmatched. The CDR3 length is 13 residues. CDR3 sequence (DNA): TGCAGTGCTAGATCTGGGGGGGCCTACGAGCAGTACTTC. Its translation is CSARSGGAYEQYF.

The rearrangement uses TRBV10-3 and TRBJ2-6; TRBD1 matches 12 bases. V trimming: 6 bases; J trimming: 1 base; junction bases outside the gene matches: 10. This CDR3 contains 19 residues. The V gene's germline CDR1 is ENHRY and CDR2 SYGVKD. The CDR3 reads CAISGDLGQGASGANVLTF. Written as DNA, the CDR3 is TGTGCCATCAGCGGTGACCTGGGACAGGGGGCGTCTGGGGCCAACGTCCTGACTTTC.

The J gene is TRBJ1-5, the V gene TRBV7-2; D perhaps matches TRBD1 (5 bases). The V end lost 3 bases, the J end lost 7 bases, and 13 bases lay between the germline ends. The CDR3 covers 14 residues. Germline V gene sequence: CDR1 SGHTA, CDR2 FQGNSA. CDR3 region: CASSFKQGFQPQHF. The CDR3 nucleotides read TGTGCCAGCAGCTTTAAGCAGGGATTCCAGCCCCAGCATTTT.

This chain connects TRBV3-1 to TRBJ2-7; 9 bases align to TRBD2. The CDR3 sequence is 15 residues long. Trimming cost V 1 base and J 1 base; bases outside gene matches: 2. The germline CDR1 and CDR2 sequences are LGHDT and YNNKEL (reference sequence). The CDR3 here is CASSQVLAGSYEQYF. DNA of the CDR3: TGTGCCAGCAGCCAAGTGCTAGCGGGGTCCTACGAGCAGTACTTC.

The chain uses TRBV6-6 and TRBJ1-3; 9 nucleotides align to TRBD1. Germline-derived CDR1 and CDR2 are MNHNY and SVGAGI (reference sequence). V was clipped by 2 bases and J by 11 bases; unmatched bases: 10. The CDR3 sequence is 15 residues long. In DNA form, the CDR3 reads TGTGCCAGCAGTTACCGCGGGACAGGGACCATCCCCATATATTTT. It codes for CASSYRGTGTIPIYF.

The chain employs TRBV29-1 and TRBJ1-1; D gene ambiguous. The CDR3 loop spans 13 amino acids. V was cut by 1 base and J by 4 bases, with 10 bases left in between. The germline V gene encodes CDR1 SQVTM and CDR2 ANQGSEA. The CDR3 is CSVEGGWSTEAFF. The CDR3 DNA reads as TGCAGCGTTGAAGGGGGATGGAGCACTGAAGCTTTCTTT.

The chain couples TRBV7-9 to TRBJ1-1, with D maybe TRBD1 (6 bases). V shed 5 bases and J shed 3 bases, with 19 bases lying between them. The length of the CDR3 is 16 residues. Germline V lookup: CDR1 SEHNR, CDR2 FQNEAQ (reference sequence). CDR3 amino acids: CASSPRGQGLDTEAFF. The DNA of the CDR3 is TGTGCCAGCAGCCCCCGGGGACAAGGGTTGGACACTGAAGCTTTCTTT.

The V and J genes are TRBV29-1 and TRBJ1-5; D ambiguous. V was clipped by 4 bases and J by 4 bases, with 8 bases between them. Germline V gene data show CDR1 as SQVTM and CDR2 as ANQGSEA. CDR3 size: 12 residues. CDR3 in DNA: TGCAGCGTTGGGGCGGGGAATCAGCCCCAGCATTTT. Residues: CSVGAGNQPQHF. Full variable domain (rest looked up from reference TRBV29-1 and TRBJ1-5): SAVISQKPSRDICQRGTSLTIQCQVDSQVTMMFWYRQQPGQSLTLIATANQGSEATYESGFVIDKFPISRPNLTFSTLTVSNMSPEDSSIYLCSVGAGNQPQHFGDGTRLSIL.

The rearrangement links TRBV18 to TRBJ2-7; unclear D gene. Germline lookup yields CDR1 KGHSH and CDR2 LQKENI. Deletions cut 1 base from V and 2 bases from J, with 15 bases between. This CDR3 spans 16 amino acids. This chain's CDR3 is CASSPRSGPSPYEQYF. In DNA form, the CDR3 reads TGTGCCAGCTCACCACGATCCGGGCCCAGCCCCTACGAGCAGTACTTC.

J is TRBJ2-5 and V is TRBV18, with TRBD1 matching 8 bases. The CDR3 totals 16 residues. Germline values: CDR1 KGHSH, CDR2 LQKENI. V gave up 4 bases and J gave up 5 bases; unmatched junction bases: 12. DNA for the CDR3: TGTGCCAGCTCACAACAGTACAGGGGGTCAGGGGAGACCCAGTACTTC. It specifies CASSQQYRGSGETQYF.

V and J are TRBV7-9 and TRBJ2-7; 8 bases fit TRBD1. The CDR3 totals 18 residues. Germline V gene data show CDR1 as SEHNR and CDR2 as FQNEAQ (reference sequence). Unmatched junction bases numbered 19, after V lost 3 bases and J lost 6 bases. This CDR3 is CASSFGTGFGTFSGEQYF. CDR3 in DNA: TGTGCCAGCAGCTTCGGGACAGGCTTTGGGACCTTTTCGGGCGAGCAGTACTTC. The variable domain in full, completed from reference TRBV7-9 and TRBJ2-7, reads DTGVSQNPRHKITKRGQNVTFRCDPISEHNRLYWYRQTLGQGPEFLTYFQNEAQLEKSRLLSDRFSAERPKGSFSTLEIQRTEQGDSAMYLCASSFGTGFGTFSGEQYFGPGTRLTVT.

The sample holds one count of this clonotype. The chain has TRBV7-9 and TRBJ2-2; no definite D call. CDR3 size: 15 residues. Trimming shortened V by 5 bases and J by 0 bases, and 10 bases separated the two germline ends. The germline gives CDR1 SEHNR, CDR2 FQNEAQ (reference sequence). This CDR3 is CASSVRATNTGELFF. Here the CDR3 DNA reads TGTGCCAGCAGCGTAAGGGCCACGAACACCGGGGAGCTGTTTTTT. Filled out from reference TRBV7-9 and TRBJ2-2, the complete variable domain reads DTGVSQNPRHKITKRGQNVTFRCDPISEHNRLYWYRQTLGQGPEFLTYFQNEAQLEKSRLLSDRFSAERPKGSFSTLEIQRTEQGDSAMYLCASSVRATNTGELFFGEGSRLTVL.

The chain links TRBV20-1 to TRBJ1-2, with 8 bases matching TRBD1. Germline CDR1 DFQATT, CDR2 SNEGSKA (reference sequence). V lost 2 bases to trimming and J lost 6 bases; unmatched junction nucleotides: 5. CDR3 length: 13 residues. The CDR3 sequence is CSARLGQGHGYTF. CDR3 sequence (DNA): TGCAGTGCTAGACTAGGACAGGGCCATGGCTACACCTTC.

This chain links TRBV6-5 with TRBJ2-3; maybe TRBD2 (5 bases). There are 17 residues in the CDR3. Trimming shortened V by 3 bases and J by 6 bases, and 22 bases separated the two germline ends. Per the germline V gene, CDR1 is MNHEY and CDR2 is SVGAGI. DNA for the CDR3: TGTGCCAGCAGTTATCGGCGGAGACGGGTGGGAGCTGATACGCAGTATTTT. Amino acids: CASSYRRRRVGADTQYF.

V is TRBV12-3 or TRBV12-4 and J is TRBJ2-5, with D maybe TRBD2 (5 bases). This CDR3 is 14 amino acids long. Trimming shortened V by 5 bases and J by 5 bases, and 15 bases separated the two germline ends. CDR3 coding DNA: TGTGCCAGCAGTCCACTTAATGGCGGGGAGACCCAGTACTTC. As protein: CASSPLNGGETQYF.

The chain has TRBV7-9 and TRBJ2-4, with TRBD1 matching over 9 bases. The CDR3 sequence is 19 residues long. J gave up 2 bases and V 4 bases, and 15 bases lay outside the gene matches. The V gene's germline CDR1 is SEHNR and CDR2 FQNEAQ (reference sequence). As DNA, the CDR3 is TGTGCCAGCAGCTCCCCAAGGGGACAGGGTACATTATCCAAAAACATTCAGTACTTC. This sequence encodes CASSSPRGQGTLSKNIQYF. The full variable domain, its missing parts supplied by reference TRBV7-9 and TRBJ2-4, is DTGVSQNPRHKITKRGQNVTFRCDPISEHNRLYWYRQTLGQGPEFLTYFQNEAQLEKSRLLSDRFSAERPKGSFSTLEIQRTEQGDSAMYLCASSSPRGQGTLSKNIQYFGAGTRLSVL.

This chain links TRBV7-8 with TRBJ2-7; D remains ambiguous. The CDR3 is made up of 15 amino acids. CDR1 and CDR2 (germline): SGHVS, FQNEAQ. The germline V and J ends were trimmed by 1 base and 5 bases, with 15 bases remaining between them. The CDR3 spells CASSLGQNEVNEQYF. In nucleotides, the CDR3 is TGTGCCAGCAGCTTAGGGCAGAACGAAGTAAACGAGCAGTACTTC.